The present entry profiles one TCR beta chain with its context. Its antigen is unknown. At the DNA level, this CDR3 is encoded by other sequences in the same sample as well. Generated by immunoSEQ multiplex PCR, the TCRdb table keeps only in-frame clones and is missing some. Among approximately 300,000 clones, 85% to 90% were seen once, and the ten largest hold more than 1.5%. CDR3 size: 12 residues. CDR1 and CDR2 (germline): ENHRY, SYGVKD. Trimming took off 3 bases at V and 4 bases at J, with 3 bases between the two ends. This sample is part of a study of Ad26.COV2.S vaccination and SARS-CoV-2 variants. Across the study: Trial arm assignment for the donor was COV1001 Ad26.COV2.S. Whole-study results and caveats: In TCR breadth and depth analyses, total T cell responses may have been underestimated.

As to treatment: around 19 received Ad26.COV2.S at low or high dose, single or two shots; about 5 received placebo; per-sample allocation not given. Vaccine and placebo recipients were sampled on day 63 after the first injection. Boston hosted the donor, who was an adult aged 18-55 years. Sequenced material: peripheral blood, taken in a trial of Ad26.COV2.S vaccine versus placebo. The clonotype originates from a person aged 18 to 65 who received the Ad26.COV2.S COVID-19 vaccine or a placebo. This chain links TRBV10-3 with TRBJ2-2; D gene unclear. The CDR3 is CAISDGTGELFF. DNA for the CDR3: TGTGCCATCAGTGATGGCACCGGGGAGCTGTTTTTT.